What follows is one T cell receptor (beta chain) and its context. The data were obtained in a study of OX40 agonist ivuxolimab in advanced cancers. In the study overall: Age averaged approximately 60 years (range about 20 to 79), and more than 80% were male.

The investigators sampled blood at baseline, at cycle 4 day 1, and at cycle 7 day 1. This CDR3 spans 10 amino acids. Germline CDR1 MNHNS, CDR2 SASEGT. V dropped 4 bases and J dropped 13 bases, with 5 bases sitting between them. Profiling relied on immunoSEQ multiplex PCR, and the TCRdb table lists in-frame clones only, not all of them. The table has tens of thousands of clones, about nine tenths seen once. The chain joins TRBV6-1 to TRBJ1-6, with unresolved D. The receptor's source is an adult with an advanced solid tumor such as melanoma, head and neck, liver or kidney cancer. The sequences come from CD4+ or CD8+ T cells sorted from blood, collected in a trial of the OX40 agonist ivuxolimab. The CDR3 region has the DNA TGTGCCAGCAGTGGAATTCCCCTCCACTTT. It yields the protein CASSGIPLHF.